The clone carrying this TCR beta chain was counted at least ten times. Its target is unknown. The sample is drawn from a study of T cells in Graves' hyperthyroidism and ophthalmopathy. Patients having uncontrolled infection, another autoimmune disease, pregnancy or lactation were not included. Overall study findings and caveats: Most clonotypes expanded in the thyroid (above 0.001) were also present in blood. Model output signaled ophthalmopathy a median approximately 6 months ahead of onset.

RNA transcripts were the template for amplifying TCR beta CDR3 regions. When the TCR CDR3 underwent first-round RT-PCR, the HTBI primer set was used. Each CDR3 protein gets one entry after TCRdb re-called the multiplex PCR reads with MiXCR. The data show 490,000 or so distinct CDR3 sequences, nearly 20% seen once. Germline-derived CDR1 and CDR2 are MNHEY and SMNVEV (reference sequence). V dropped 6 bases and J dropped 4 bases, with 13 bases sitting between them. CDR3 size: 14 residues. This TCR was sampled from a man in his forties or fifties with Graves' ophthalmopathy. The J gene is TRBJ2-1, the V gene TRBV27; possible D gene TRBD1, 5 bases. Sequencing input: blood. The CDR3 protein is CASSKVAGYNEQFF. CDR3 bases: TGTGCCAGCAGCAAAGTGGCAGGGTACAATGAGCAGTTCTTC.